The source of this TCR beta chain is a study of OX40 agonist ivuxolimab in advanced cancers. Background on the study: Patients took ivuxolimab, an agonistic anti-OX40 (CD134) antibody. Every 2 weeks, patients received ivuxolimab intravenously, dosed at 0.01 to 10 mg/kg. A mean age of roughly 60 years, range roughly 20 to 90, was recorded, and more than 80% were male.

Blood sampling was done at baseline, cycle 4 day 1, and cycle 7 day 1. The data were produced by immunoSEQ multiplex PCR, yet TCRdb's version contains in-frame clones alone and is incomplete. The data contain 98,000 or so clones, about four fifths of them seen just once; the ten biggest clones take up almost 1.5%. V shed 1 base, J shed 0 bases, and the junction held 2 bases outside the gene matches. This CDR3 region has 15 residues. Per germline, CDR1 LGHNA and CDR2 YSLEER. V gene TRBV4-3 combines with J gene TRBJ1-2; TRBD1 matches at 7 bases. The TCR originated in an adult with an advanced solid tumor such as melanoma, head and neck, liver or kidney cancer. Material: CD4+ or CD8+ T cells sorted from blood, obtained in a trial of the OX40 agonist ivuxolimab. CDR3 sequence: CASSQAGTANYGYTF. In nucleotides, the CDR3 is TGCGCCAGCAGCCAAGCCGGGACAGCTAACTATGGCTACACCTTC.